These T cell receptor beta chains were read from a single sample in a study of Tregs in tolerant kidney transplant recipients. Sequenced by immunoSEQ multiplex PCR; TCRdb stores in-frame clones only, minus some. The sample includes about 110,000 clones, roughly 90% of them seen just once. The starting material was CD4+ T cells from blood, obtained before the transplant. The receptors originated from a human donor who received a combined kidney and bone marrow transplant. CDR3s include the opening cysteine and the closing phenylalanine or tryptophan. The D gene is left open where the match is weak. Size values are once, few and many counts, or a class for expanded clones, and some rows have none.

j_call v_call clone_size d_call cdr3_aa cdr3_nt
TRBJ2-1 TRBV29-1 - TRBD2 CSVRTSGGDSEQFF TGCAGCGTTAGAACTAGCGGGGGAGATAGTGAGCAGTTCTTC
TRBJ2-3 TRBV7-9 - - CASSLLEEASTDTQYF TGTGCCAGCAGCTTACTCGAGGAGGCAAGTACAGATACGCAGTATTTT
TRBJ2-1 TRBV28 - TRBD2 CASRSSGGGIWNEQFF TGTGCCAGCAGATCTTCGGGAGGGGGAATTTGGAATGAGCAGTTCTTC
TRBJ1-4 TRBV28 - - CASSLRVTNEKLFF TGTGCCAGCAGTTTGAGAGTTACTAATGAAAAACTGTTTTTT
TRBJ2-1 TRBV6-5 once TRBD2 CASIKSGNNEQFF TGTGCCAGCATCAAAAGCGGGAACAATGAGCAGTTCTTC
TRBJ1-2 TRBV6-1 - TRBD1 CASSFDRDGYTF TGTGCCAGCAGTTTCGACAGGGATGGCTACACCTTC
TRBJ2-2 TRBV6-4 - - CASSDGPLGSRPRELFF TGTGCCAGCAGTGACGGGCCTCTTGGGAGCCGGCCCCGGGAGCTGTTTTTT
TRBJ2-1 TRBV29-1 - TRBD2 CSVVVAGGRNEQFF TGCAGCGTTGTAGTGGCGGGAGGTCGGAATGAGCAGTTCTTC
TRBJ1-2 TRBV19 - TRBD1 CASRPRQGDYGYTF TGTGCCAGTAGGCCGAGACAGGGGGACTATGGCTACACCTTC
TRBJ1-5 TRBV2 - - CASSEALTSNQPQHF TGTGCCAGCAGTGAAGCTCTAACGAGCAATCAGCCCCAGCATTTT
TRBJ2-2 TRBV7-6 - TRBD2 CASSSRLAGGDAGELFF TGTGCCAGCAGCTCGAGACTAGCGGGGGGGGACGCCGGGGAGCTGTTTTTT
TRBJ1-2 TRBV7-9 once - CASSLRESRDYGYTF TGTGCCAGCAGCCTCCGGGAGTCCAGAGACTATGGCTACACCTTC
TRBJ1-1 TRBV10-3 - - CAISEIEARDTEAFF TGTGCCATCAGTGAGATCGAGGCCAGGGACACTGAAGCTTTCTTT
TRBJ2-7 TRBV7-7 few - CASSSTTDHEQYF TGTGCCAGCAGCTCAACGACAGACCACGAGCAGTACTTC
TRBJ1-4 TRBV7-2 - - CASSLDVAGSGEKLFF TGTGCCAGCAGCTTAGATGTGGCAGGTTCGGGGGAAAAACTGTTTTTT
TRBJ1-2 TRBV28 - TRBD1 CASSVPGQGNYGYTF TGTGCCAGCAGTGTACCGGGACAGGGAAACTATGGCTACACCTTC
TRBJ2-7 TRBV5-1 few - CASSLEQFHEQYF TGCGCCAGCAGCTTGGAACAGTTTCACGAGCAGTACTTC
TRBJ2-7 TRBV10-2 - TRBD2 CASSETSGSYEQYF TGCGCCAGCAGTGAAACTAGCGGGAGTTACGAGCAGTACTTC
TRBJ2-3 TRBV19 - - CASSNSAVSNTDTQYF TGTGCCAGTAGTAATTCAGCGGTCTCTAACACAGATACGCAGTATTTT
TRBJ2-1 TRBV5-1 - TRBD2 CASSRLAGGGEQFF TGCGCCAGCAGTAGGCTAGCGGGGGGAGGTGAGCAGTTCTTC
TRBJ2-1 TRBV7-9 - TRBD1 CASSSSFRTGGDEQFF TGTGCCAGCAGCTCGTCGTTCCGAACAGGGGGTGATGAGCAGTTCTTC
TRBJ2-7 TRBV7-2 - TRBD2 CASSPVGGPSYEQYF TGTGCCAGCAGCCCGGTGGGAGGGCCCTCCTACGAGCAGTACTTC
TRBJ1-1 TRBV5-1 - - CASSLDPRGENTEAFF TGCGCCAGCAGCTTGGATCCCAGGGGCGAGAACACTGAAGCTTTCTTT
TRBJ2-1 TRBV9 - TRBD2 CASSVVRAGGPGEQFF TGTGCCAGCAGCGTAGTTCGGGCGGGAGGGCCAGGGGAGCAGTTCTTC
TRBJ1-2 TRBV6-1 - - CASSLKQGVNYGYTF TGTGCCAGCAGTCTGAAACAGGGAGTTAACTATGGCTACACCTTC
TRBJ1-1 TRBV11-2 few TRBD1 CASSLVTGALNTEAFF TGTGCCAGCAGCTTAGTCACAGGGGCCTTGAACACTGAAGCTTTCTTT
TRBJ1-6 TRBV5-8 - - CASSLEVGSPLHF TGTGCCAGCAGCCTGGAAGTTGGCTCACCCCTCCACTTT
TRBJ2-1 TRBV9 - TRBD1 CASSVRGQGGQFF TGTGCCAGCAGCGTCCGTGGACAGGGTGGGCAGTTCTTC
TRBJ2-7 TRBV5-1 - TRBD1 CASTPTGTGAYYEQYF TGCGCCAGCACCCCAACCGGGACAGGGGCATACTACGAGCAGTACTTC
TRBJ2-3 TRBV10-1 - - CASSDPGTDTQYF TGCGCCAGCAGTGACCCAGGGACAGATACGCAGTATTTT
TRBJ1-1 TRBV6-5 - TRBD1 CASRRTGGKAEAFF TGTGCCAGCAGGCGAACAGGGGGGAAGGCTGAAGCTTTCTTT
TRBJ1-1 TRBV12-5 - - CASGLVPEGTEAFF TGTGCTAGTGGTTTGGTACCGGAGGGGACTGAAGCTTTCTTT
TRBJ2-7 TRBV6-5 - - CASSYDFLSSAEQYF TGTGCCAGCAGTTATGATTTCCTGAGCTCCGCCGAGCAGTACTTC
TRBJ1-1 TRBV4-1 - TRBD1 CASSPRTGVEAFF TGCGCCAGCAGCCCCAGGACAGGGGTCGAAGCTTTCTTT
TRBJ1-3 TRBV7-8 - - CASSLADRRLSGNTIYF TGTGCCAGCAGCTTGGCCGACAGGCGCCTCTCTGGAAACACCATATATTTT
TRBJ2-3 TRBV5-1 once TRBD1 CASSFLTGATDTQYF TGCGCCAGCAGCTTTTTAACAGGGGCCACAGATACGCAGTATTTT
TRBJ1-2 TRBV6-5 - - CASRPPGGHGYTF TGTGCCAGCAGACCCCCGGGGGGTCATGGCTACACCTTC
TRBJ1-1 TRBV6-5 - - CASSKGTGYTEAFF TGTGCCAGCAGTAAAGGTACAGGGTACACTGAAGCTTTCTTT
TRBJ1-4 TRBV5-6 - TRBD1 CASSPDRGRGKLFF TGTGCCAGCAGCCCCGACAGGGGGCGTGGAAAACTGTTTTTT
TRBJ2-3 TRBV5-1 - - CASSLGEAPGNTQYF TGCGCCAGCAGCTTGGGGGAGGCCCCAGGGAATACGCAGTATTTT
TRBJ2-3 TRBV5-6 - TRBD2 CASSSGLVTDTQYF TGTGCCAGCAGCTCTGGACTAGTAACAGATACGCAGTATTTT
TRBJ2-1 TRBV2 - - CASSEPVGGSYNEQFF TGTGCCAGCAGTGAGCCCGTAGGGGGCTCCTACAATGAGCAGTTCTTC
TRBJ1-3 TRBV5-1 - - CASSLGAGAGNTIYF TGCGCCAGCAGCTTGGGGGCAGGGGCTGGAAACACCATATATTTT
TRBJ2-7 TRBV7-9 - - CASSVGAYEQYF TGTGCCAGCAGCGTGGGCGCCTACGAGCAGTACTTC
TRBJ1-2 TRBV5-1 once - CASSSDTGSVFTF TGCGCCAGCAGCTCTGACACAGGGTCGGTTTTCACCTTC
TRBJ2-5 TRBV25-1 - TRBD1 CASSVPTGQETQYF TGTGCCAGCAGTGTCCCGACAGGGCAAGAGACCCAGTACTTC
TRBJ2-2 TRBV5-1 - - CASSLSPDTGELFF TGCGCCAGCAGCTTGAGCCCGGACACCGGGGAGCTGTTTTTT
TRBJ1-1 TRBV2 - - CASTQVSTEAFF TGTGCCAGCACCCAGGTTAGCACTGAAGCTTTCTTT
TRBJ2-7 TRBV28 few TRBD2 CASSSPARAGSYEQYF TGTGCCAGCAGTTCCCCTGCTCGAGCGGGGTCCTACGAGCAGTACTTC
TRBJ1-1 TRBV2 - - CASTPHLQDLNTEAFF TGTGCCAGCACACCTCATCTACAGGACCTGAACACTGAAGCTTTCTTT
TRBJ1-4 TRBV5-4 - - CASSGGGATNEKLFF TGTGCCAGCAGCGGGGGGGGCGCTACTAATGAAAAACTGTTTTTT